The TCR beta chain described here comes from a study of shared clonotypes between healthy human individuals. This CDR3 is 15 amino acids long. Looked up from germline, CDR1 is SGHDN and CDR2 is FVKESK. Trimming left V 3 bases short and J 2 bases short, with 14 bases between. CD8 memory pooled CD45RO+ cells and CCR7-negative CD45RA+ TemRA cells. As to this clone: Its antigen is unknown.

Study-level findings and limits: Clonotypes which were not shared had lower generation probabilities than clonotypes that all four donors shared. Deeper or shallower sequencing was expected to change how clonotypes are shared among donors. Compared with memory subsets, naive subsets generally had larger estimated richness.

Here immunoSEQ multiplex PCR was the method, and the copy in TCRdb shows in-frame clones only, minus some. Here the sample spans around 320,000 clones, 80% to 90% being singletons. This receptor was identified in a man aged 18 to 29 in good health. This chain connects TRBV14 to TRBJ2-7; D gene unclear. The sequencing sample was made of memory CD8+ T cells sorted from blood. As to subset: CD45RO+ cells pooled with CCR7-negative TemRA cells. CDR3 nucleotide sequence: TGTGCCAGCAGCCACCCTCTGGGGTCCCCCTACGAGCAGTACTTC. Translation: CASSHPLGSPYEQYF. Full variable domain (missing parts from reference TRBV14 and TRBJ2-7): EAGVTQFPSHSVIEKGQTVTLRCDPISGHDNLYWYRRVMGKEIKFLLHFVKESKQDESGMPNNRFLAERTGGTYSTLKVQPAELEDSGVYFCASSHPLGSPYEQYFGPGTRLTVT.